One and the same sample provided the 24 T cell receptor beta chains below, sequenced in a study of cytomegalovirus exposure and HLA in healthy donors. PCR used 60 Vbeta primers and 13 Jbeta primers. The table came from immunoSEQ multiplex PCR; TCRdb's copy has only in-frame clones and leaves some out. The repertoire holds under 200,000 clones, approximately 80% seen once, with about 0.5% in the top ten. Sequenced: PBMCs. Receptors originate from a woman aged 45-60 years in good health and CMV-seronegative.

On this clone: The junction departs from germline at one end; a sequencing error may be responsible. The chain joins TRBV7-3 to TRBJ2-3, with 11 bases that match TRBD2. Germline V gene data show CDR1 as SGHTA and CDR2 as FQGTGA. CDR3 length equals 15 residues. CDR3 sequence: CASSLTSGSIDTQYF. The CDR3, as DNA: TGTGCCAGCAGCCTAACTAGCGGGAGTATAGATACGCAGTATTTT.

The rearrangement joins TRBV5-4 to TRBJ1-1; 8 bases fit TRBD1. Germline V gene lookup returns CDR1 SGHNT and CDR2 YYREEE (reference sequence). This CDR3 comprises 15 residues. V lost 0 bases, J lost 1 base, and 2 bases stayed unmatched. This chain's CDR3 is CASSLAGTGNTEAFF. The DNA for the CDR3 is TGTGCCAGCAGCTTGGCCGGGACAGGGAACACTGAAGCTTTCTTT.

This chain uses TRBV11-2 with TRBJ2-1, with D tentatively TRBD1 (5 bases). The germline V gene has CDR1 SGHAT and CDR2 FQNNGV. The germline V and J ends were trimmed by 0 bases and 9 bases, with 9 bases remaining between them. CDR3 length equals 13 residues. The chain's CDR3 is CASSLDRTSEQFF. CDR3 nucleotide sequence: TGTGCCAGCAGCTTAGATCGGACATCTGAGCAGTTCTTC.

The gene calls are TRBV18 and TRBJ2-5; 7 bases fit TRBD2. The CDR3 sequence is 17 residues long. Germline CDR1 reads KGHSH; CDR2 reads LQKENI. V shed 2 bases and J 3 bases; nucleotides not matched to a gene: 12. The CDR3 region has the DNA TGTGCCAGCTCACCATTTAGTGGGCCAGCGGGGAAAGAGACCCAGTACTTC. Translation: CASSPFSGPAGKETQYF.

The genes are TRBV7-2 and TRBJ2-7; 10 positions agree with TRBD2. Losses at the gene ends were 3 bases for V and 6 bases for J; bases not matched to a gene: 8. In germline, CDR1 is SGHTA, CDR2 FQGNSA. The CDR3 runs 15 residues. CDR3 in DNA: TGTGCCAGCAGCTTTAGCGGGGGGCCTTCTGTCGAGCAGTACTTC. This gives the protein CASSFSGGPSVEQYF.

The CDR3 coding sequence is TGTGCCAGCAGTGAAATAGAGACAGGTTTTGGGGTAGGGCAGTACTTC. The encoded protein is CASSEIETGFGVGQYF. The chain links TRBV2 to TRBJ2-5; weak D call: TRBD1 (6 bases). The germline CDR1 and CDR2 sequences are SNHLY and FYNNEI. The CDR3 extends over 16 amino acids. Trimming removed 2 bases from V and 11 bases from J, with 24 bases in between.

This clone was picked up one time. The rearrangement links TRBV29-1 to TRBJ2-7, with 11 positions matching TRBD2. Germline CDR1 SQVTM, CDR2 ANQGSEA. The length of the CDR3 is 15 residues. The ends lost 6 bases at V and 0 bases at J; junction bases unmatched: 7. Here the CDR3 DNA reads TGCAGCGTCGCCGGGACTAGCGGCTTCTCCTACGAGCAGTACTTC. Translated, it gives CSVAGTSGFSYEQYF.

This chain uses TRBV15 with TRBJ2-3; TRBD2 is a possible D gene (6 bases). With 0 bases removed from V and 3 bases from J, the gap between germline ends came to 10 bases. The germline V gene encodes CDR1 LNHNV and CDR2 YYDKDF (reference sequence). CDR3 length equals 15 residues. The CDR3 is CATSRDVGRTDTQYF. DNA of the CDR3: TGTGCCACCAGCAGAGATGTAGGGAGGACAGATACGCAGTATTTT.

The genes are TRBV29-1 and TRBJ2-5, with a tentative D call TRBD1 (5 bases). The V gene lost 8 bases and the J gene lost 4 bases, with 14 bases spanning the gap. Germline V gene sequence: CDR1 SQVTM, CDR2 ANQGSEA. The CDR3 loop spans 12 amino acids. The CDR3 DNA sequence: TGCAGCACTCTAGGGGTTGGAGAGACCCAGTACTTC. Protein product: CSTLGVGETQYF. Variable domain in full (rest from reference TRBV29-1 and TRBJ2-5): SAVISQKPSRDICQRGTSLTIQCQVDSQVTMMFWYRQQPGQSLTLIATANQGSEATYESGFVIDKFPISRPNLTFSTLTVSNMSPEDSSIYLCSTLGVGETQYFGPGTRLLVL.

V gene TRBV7-9 combines with J gene TRBJ2-5; D may be TRBD2 (5 bases). This CDR3 has 13 residues. Between the trimmed V and J ends, which lost 0 bases and 3 bases, there was a span of 5 bases. The germline CDR1 and CDR2 sequences are SEHNR and FQNEAQ (reference sequence). DNA for the CDR3: TGTGCCAGCAGCTTAGCACTAGAAGAGACCCAGTACTTC. This gives the protein CASSLALEETQYF.

This clone was found once. V and J are TRBV5-4 and TRBJ1-3, with D possibly matching TRBD1 (5 bases). The V gene lost 4 bases and the J gene lost 4 bases, with 9 bases spanning the gap. CDR3 length: 13 residues. The germline V gene has CDR1 SGHNT and CDR2 YYREEE (reference sequence). DNA of the CDR3: TGTGCCAGCAGCCCGGGGGGGGGAAACACCATATATTTT. This gives the protein CASSPGGGNTIYF.

The chain employs TRBV6-5 and TRBJ2-3, with a weak D call TRBD2 (6 bases). This CDR3 region has 13 residues. The V gene's germline CDR1 is MNHEY and CDR2 SVGAGI. Deletions cut 4 bases from V and 9 bases from J, with 14 bases between. CDR3 in DNA: TGTGCCAGCAGTTCCCCCCCGGGGGACACGCAGTATTTT. Protein product: CASSSPPGDTQYF.

The chain links TRBV5-4 to TRBJ2-1; unclear D gene. Trimming left V 0 bases short and J 0 bases short, with 4 bases between. The CDR3 length is 14 residues. The germline V gene has CDR1 SGHNT and CDR2 YYREEE (reference sequence). This chain's CDR3 is CASSLDSSYNEQFF. CDR3 in DNA: TGTGCCAGCAGCTTGGACAGCTCCTACAATGAGCAGTTCTTC.

To note about this clone: One junction end does not reproduce the germline sequence, and a read error may be involved. This rearrangement joins TRBV7-9 to TRBJ1-5; 7 nucleotides match TRBD1. The germline CDR1 and CDR2 sequences are SEHNR and FQNEAQ (reference sequence). This CDR3 is built from 13 residues. CDR3 sequence (DNA): TGTGCCAGCAGCCAAGACAGGGATCAGCCTCAGCATTTT. This sequence encodes CASSQDRDQPQHF.

The rearrangement uses TRBV19 and TRBJ1-1, with TRBD1 matching 7 bases. Per the germline V gene, CDR1 is LNHDA and CDR2 is SQIVND (reference sequence). The CDR3 sequence is 14 residues long. The V segment lost 1 base and the J segment 5 bases; nucleotides outside the gene matches: 4. CDR3 sequence: CASSIGGGMTEAFF. The CDR3 DNA reads as TGTGCCAGTAGTATAGGAGGGGGCATGACTGAAGCTTTCTTT. The full variable domain, its missing parts supplied by reference TRBV19 and TRBJ1-1, is DGGITQSPKYLFRKEGQNVTLSCEQNLNHDAMYWYRQDPGQGLRLIYYSQIVNDFQKGDIAEGYSVSREKKESFPLTVTSAQKNPTAFYLCASSIGGGMTEAFFGQGTRLTVV.

The chain is built from TRBV27 and TRBJ2-5; possible D gene TRBD2, 5 bases. The DNA matches TRBJ2-7 better at its end, which makes the J call doubtful. This CDR3 has 14 amino acids. Germline V gene sequence: CDR1 MNHEY, CDR2 SMNVEV (reference sequence). CDR3 amino acids: CASSYTRRTHEQYF. The CDR3 DNA follows: TGTGCCAGCAGTTATACTAGACGGACCCACGAGCAGTACTTC.

The chain carries TRBV27 and TRBJ1-1; a weak D match, TRBD1 (5 bases). CDR1 and CDR2 (germline): MNHEY, SMNVEV (reference sequence). The CDR3 totals 13 residues. Trimming cost V 9 bases and J 4 bases, with 15 bases left between them. CDR3 in DNA: TGTGCCAGTAGCAAGGGAAGGGGCACTGAAGCTTTCTTT. Protein sequence: CASSKGRGTEAFF.

The rearrangement joins TRBV19 to TRBJ1-1; D not resolved. The V end lost 1 base, the J end lost 0 bases, and 21 bases lay between the germline ends. The CDR3 is 19 amino acids. Germline lookup yields CDR1 LNHDA and CDR2 SQIVND (reference sequence). The CDR3 loop is CASSIAPGITDSLNTEAFF. The CDR3 DNA is TGTGCCAGTAGTATAGCCCCGGGGATTACAGATTCCCTGAACACTGAAGCTTTCTTT.

The V gene is TRBV5-1, the J gene TRBJ2-3, with a tentative D call TRBD1 (6 bases). Trimming left V 4 bases short and J 0 bases short, with 15 bases between. The CDR3 covers 16 residues. Germline V lookup: CDR1 SGHRS, CDR2 YFSETQ. The CDR3 region is CASSESGTRSTDTQYF. Written as DNA, the CDR3 is TGCGCCAGCAGCGAATCCGGGACAAGAAGCACAGATACGCAGTATTTT.

The rearrangement joins TRBV29-1 to TRBJ1-1, with a possible D match to TRBD1 (5 bases). The V and J ends lost 3 bases and 4 bases respectively, with 12 bases between them. From germline, CDR1 is SQVTM and CDR2 ANQGSEA. The CDR3 sequence is 13 residues long. CDR3 nucleotides: TGCAGCGTTGAGTTCAGGGCAAGCACTGAAGCTTTCTTT. Protein product: CSVEFRASTEAFF.

This clone was observed a few times. This specimen includes other DNA sequences encoding the same CDR3. The V and J genes are TRBV5-1 and TRBJ2-2; 7 nucleotides align to TRBD1. The trim removed 4 bases at V and 4 bases at J, leaving 10 bases unmatched. From germline, CDR1 is SGHRS and CDR2 YFSETQ. The CDR3 spans 16 residues. CDR3 nucleotide sequence: TGCGCCAGCAGCCCACATCGGGACAGCACCACCGGGGAGCTGTTTTTT. The encoded protein is CASSPHRDSTTGELFF.

The chain links TRBV9 to TRBJ2-7, with D possibly being TRBD2 (6 bases). CDR3 length: 15 residues. CDR1 and CDR2 (germline): SGDLS, YYNGEE. Trimming removed 0 bases at V and 0 bases at J, with 10 bases between. Written as DNA, the CDR3 is TGTGCCAGCAGCGTAGCGGGGGAGACCTCCTACGAGCAGTACTTC. It codes for CASSVAGETSYEQYF.

The chain combines TRBV28 with TRBJ2-3; 7 nucleotides agree with TRBD1. The V and J ends lost 5 bases and 5 bases, in that order; junction bases with no gene match: 10. The CDR3 runs 15 residues. Germline CDR1 and CDR2: MDHEN and SYDVKM. As DNA, the CDR3 is TGTGCCAGCAGTCCGACAGGGTGGTTAGGAGATACGCAGTATTTT. Its translation: CASSPTGWLGDTQYF.

To note about this clone: In the same sample, other DNA sequences code for this CDR3. The chain joins TRBV29-1 to TRBJ1-5; D unresolved. V shed 4 bases and J shed 0 bases, with 7 bases lying between them. The CDR3 contains 13 residues. Germline V lookup: CDR1 SQVTM, CDR2 ANQGSEA. The DNA of the CDR3 is TGCAGCGTTGCGGACTATAGCAATCAGCCCCAGCATTTT. This translates into CSVADYSNQPQHF.